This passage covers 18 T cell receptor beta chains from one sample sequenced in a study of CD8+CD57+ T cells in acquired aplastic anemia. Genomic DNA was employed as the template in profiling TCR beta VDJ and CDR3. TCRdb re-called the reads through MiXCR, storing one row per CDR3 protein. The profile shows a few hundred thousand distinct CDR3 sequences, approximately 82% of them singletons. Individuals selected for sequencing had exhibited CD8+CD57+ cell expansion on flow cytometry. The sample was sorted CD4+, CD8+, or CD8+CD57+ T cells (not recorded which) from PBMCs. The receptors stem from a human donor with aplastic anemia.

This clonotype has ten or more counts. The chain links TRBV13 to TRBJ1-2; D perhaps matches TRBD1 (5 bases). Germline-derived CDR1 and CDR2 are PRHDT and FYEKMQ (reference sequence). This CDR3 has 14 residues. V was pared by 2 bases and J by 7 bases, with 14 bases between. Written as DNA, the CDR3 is TGTGCCAGCAGCTTAATGGGCGGGACGGGTGGCTACACCTTC. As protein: CASSLMGGTGGYTF.

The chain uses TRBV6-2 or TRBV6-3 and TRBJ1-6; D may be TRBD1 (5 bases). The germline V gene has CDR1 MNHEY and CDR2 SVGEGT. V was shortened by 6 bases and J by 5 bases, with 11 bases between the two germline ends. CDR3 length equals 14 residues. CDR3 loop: CASRRGGDNSPLHF. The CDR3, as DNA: TGTGCCAGCAGACGGGGGGGGGATAATTCACCCCTCCACTTT.

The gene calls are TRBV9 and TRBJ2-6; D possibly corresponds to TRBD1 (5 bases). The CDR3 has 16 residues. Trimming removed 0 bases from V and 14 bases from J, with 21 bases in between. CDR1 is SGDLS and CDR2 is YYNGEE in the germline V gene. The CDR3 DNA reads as TGTGCCAGCAGCGTAGGGGGCGTCGGCTGCGAGCAGTTCCTGACTTTC. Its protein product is CASSVGGVGCEQFLTF.

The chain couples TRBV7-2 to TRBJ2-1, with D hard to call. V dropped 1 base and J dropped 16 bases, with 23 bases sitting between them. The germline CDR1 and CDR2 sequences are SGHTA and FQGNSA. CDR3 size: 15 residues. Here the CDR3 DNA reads TGTGCCAGCAGCTTAGGGGGTGGTCCCGAAGCTACGTATTTCTTC. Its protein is CASSLGGGPEATYFF.

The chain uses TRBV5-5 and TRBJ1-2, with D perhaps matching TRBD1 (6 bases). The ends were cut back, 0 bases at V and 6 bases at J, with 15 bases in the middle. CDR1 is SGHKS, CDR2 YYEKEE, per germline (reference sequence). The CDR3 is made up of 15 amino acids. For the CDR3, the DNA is TGTGCCAGCAGCTTGGACAGGGACCCGAAGGATGGCTACACCTTC. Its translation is CASSLDRDPKDGYTF.

For the CDR3, the DNA is TGTGCCAGCAGCTTAGCGGGAGGTCCCGGTAAGGATGAGCAGTTCTTC. It encodes CASSLAGGPGKDEQFF. The rearrangement uses TRBV7-8 and TRBJ2-1, with TRBD2 as a possible D gene (6 bases). With 0 bases removed from V and 8 bases from J, the gap between germline ends came to 17 bases. Per the germline V gene, CDR1 is SGHVS and CDR2 is FQNEAQ. The CDR3 is 16 residues long.

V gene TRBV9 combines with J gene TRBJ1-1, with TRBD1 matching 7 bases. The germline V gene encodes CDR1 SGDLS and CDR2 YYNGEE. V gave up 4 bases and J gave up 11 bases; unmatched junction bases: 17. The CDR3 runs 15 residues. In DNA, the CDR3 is TGTGCCAGCAGCTCAGGGGGAGCGGATCAGCCCCAGGCTTTCTTT. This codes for CASSSGGADQPQAFF.

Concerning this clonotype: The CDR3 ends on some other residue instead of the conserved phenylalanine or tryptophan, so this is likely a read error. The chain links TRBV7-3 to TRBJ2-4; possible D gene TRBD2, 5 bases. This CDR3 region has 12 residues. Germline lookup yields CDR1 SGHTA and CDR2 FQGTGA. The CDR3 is CASGGAPNNQYS. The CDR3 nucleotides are TGTGCCAGCGGAGGAGCTCCGAACAATCAGTACTCC.

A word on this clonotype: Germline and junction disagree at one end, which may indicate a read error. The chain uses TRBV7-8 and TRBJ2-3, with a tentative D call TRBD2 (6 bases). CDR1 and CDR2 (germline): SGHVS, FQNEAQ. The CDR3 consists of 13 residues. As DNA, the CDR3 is TGTGCCAGCAGCTTAGCGGGAGGAGATACTACGCAGTTT. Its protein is CASSLAGGDTTQF.

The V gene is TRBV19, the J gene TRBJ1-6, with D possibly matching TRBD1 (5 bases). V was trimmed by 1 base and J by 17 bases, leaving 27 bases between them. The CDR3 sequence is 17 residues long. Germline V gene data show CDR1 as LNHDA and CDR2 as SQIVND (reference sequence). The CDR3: CASSIARGAYKEQFFHF. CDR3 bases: TGTGCCAGTAGTATAGCTAGGGGAGCCTACAAGGAGCAGTTCTTCCACTTT.

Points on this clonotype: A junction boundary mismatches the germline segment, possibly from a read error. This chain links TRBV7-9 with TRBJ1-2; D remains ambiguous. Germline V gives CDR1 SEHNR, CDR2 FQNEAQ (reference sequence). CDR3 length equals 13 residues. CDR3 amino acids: CASSGGWNSESIF. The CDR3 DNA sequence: TGTGCCAGCAGCGGCGGGTGGAATTCTGAATCTATCTTC. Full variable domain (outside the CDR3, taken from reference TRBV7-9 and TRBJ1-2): DTGVSQNPRHKITKRGQNVTFRCDPISEHNRLYWYRQTLGQGPEFLTYFQNEAQLEKSRLLSDRFSAERPKGSFSTLEIQRTEQGDSAMYLCASSGGWNSESIFGSGTRLTVV.

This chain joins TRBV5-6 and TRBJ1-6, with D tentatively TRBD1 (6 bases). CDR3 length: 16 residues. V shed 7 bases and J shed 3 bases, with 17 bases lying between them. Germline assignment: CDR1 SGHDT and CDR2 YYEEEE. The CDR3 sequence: CASGLAGGGYNSPLHF. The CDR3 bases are TGTGCCAGCGGACTAGCGGGGGGCGGCTATAATTCACCCCTCCACTTT.

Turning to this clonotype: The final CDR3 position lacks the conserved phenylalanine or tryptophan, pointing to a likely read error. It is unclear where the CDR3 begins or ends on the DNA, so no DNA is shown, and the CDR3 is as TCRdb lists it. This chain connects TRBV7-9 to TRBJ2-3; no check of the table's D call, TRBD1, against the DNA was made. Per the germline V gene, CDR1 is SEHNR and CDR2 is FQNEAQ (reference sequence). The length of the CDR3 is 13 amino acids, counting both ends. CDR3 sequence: CASSVVPGELFFV.

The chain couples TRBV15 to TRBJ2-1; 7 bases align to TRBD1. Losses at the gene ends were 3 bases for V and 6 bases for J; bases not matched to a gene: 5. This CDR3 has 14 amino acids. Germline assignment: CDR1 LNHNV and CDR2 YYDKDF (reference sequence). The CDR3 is CATSRVAGGNEQFF. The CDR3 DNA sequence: TGTGCCACCAGCAGGGTTGCAGGGGGCAATGAGCAGTTCTTC.

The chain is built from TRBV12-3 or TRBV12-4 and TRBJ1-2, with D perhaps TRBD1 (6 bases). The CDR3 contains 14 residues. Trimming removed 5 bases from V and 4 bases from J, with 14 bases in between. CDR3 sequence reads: CASSLGAEPYGYTF. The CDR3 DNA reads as TGTGCCAGCAGTCTGGGGGCAGAACCCTATGGCTACACCTTC.

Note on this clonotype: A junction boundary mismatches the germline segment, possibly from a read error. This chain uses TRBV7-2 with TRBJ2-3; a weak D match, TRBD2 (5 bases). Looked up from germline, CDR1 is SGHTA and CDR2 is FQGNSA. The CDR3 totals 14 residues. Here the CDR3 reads CASSPAGNEKLLFF. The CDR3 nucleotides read TGTGCCAGCAGCCCCGCCGGGAATGAAAAACTGCTTTTTTTT.

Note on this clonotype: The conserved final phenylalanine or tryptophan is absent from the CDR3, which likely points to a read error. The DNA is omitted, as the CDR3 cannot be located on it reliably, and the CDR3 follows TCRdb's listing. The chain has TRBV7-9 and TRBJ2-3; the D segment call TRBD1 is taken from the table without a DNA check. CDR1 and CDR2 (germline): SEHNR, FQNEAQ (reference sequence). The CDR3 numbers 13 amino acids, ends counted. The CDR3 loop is CASSLGLTGNTYA.

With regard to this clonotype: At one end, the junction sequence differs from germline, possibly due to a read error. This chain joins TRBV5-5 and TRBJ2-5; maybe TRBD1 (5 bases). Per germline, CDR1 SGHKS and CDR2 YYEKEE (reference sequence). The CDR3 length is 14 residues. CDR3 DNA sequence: TGTGCCACCAGCTGGGGCTGCGGCCAAGAGACCCAGTACTTC. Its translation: CATSWGCGQETQYF.